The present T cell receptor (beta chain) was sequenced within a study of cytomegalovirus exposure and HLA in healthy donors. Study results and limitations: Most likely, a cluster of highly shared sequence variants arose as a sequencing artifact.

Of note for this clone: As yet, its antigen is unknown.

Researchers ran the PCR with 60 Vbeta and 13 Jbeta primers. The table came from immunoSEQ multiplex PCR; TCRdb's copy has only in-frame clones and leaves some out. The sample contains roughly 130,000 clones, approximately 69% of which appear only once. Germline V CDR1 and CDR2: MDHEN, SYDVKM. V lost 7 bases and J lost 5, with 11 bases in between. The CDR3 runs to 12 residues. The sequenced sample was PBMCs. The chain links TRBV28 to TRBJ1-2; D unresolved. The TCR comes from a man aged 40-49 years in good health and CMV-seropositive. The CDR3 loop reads CASTIQSYGYTF. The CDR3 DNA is TGTGCCAGCACTATTCAATCTTATGGCTACACCTTC.